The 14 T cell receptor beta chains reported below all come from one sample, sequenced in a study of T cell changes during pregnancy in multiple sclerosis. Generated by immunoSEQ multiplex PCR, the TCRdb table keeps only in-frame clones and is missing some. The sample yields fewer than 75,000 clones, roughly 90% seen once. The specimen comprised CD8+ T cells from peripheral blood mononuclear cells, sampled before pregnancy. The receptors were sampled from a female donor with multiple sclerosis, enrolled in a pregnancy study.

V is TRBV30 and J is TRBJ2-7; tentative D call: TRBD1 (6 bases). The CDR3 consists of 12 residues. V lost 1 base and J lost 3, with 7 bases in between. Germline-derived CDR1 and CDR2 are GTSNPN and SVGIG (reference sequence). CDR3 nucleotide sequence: TGTGCCTGGAGTGAGACAGGCTACGAGCAGTACTTC. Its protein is CAWSETGYEQYF.

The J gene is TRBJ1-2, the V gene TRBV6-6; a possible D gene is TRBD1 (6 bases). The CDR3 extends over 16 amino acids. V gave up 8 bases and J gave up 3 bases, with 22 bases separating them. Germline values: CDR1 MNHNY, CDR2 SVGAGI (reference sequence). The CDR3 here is CASGRPTQTGDYGYTF. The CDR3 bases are TGTGCCAGCGGCCGCCCCACTCAGACAGGAGACTATGGCTACACCTTC.

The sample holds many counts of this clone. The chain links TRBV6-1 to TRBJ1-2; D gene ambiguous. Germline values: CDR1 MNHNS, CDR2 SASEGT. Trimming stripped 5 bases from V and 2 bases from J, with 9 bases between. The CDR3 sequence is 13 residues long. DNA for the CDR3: TGTGCCAGCAGTAGTCGCCAGAACTATGGCTACACCTTC. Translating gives CASSSRQNYGYTF.

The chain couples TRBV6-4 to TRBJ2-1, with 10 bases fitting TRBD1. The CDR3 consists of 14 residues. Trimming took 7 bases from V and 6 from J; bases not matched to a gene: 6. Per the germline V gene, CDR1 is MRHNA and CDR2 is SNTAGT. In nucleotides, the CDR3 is TGTGCCAGCAACCCGGGACAGGGGTCCAATGAGCAGTTCTTC. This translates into CASNPGQGSNEQFF.

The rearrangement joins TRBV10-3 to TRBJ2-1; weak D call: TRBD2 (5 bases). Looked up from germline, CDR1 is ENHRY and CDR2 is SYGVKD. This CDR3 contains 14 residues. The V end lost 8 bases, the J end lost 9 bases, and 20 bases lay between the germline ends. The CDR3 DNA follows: TGTGCCATCTCCGGCCTGGACTCAACCACTGAGCAGTTCTTC. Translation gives CAISGLDSTTEQFF.

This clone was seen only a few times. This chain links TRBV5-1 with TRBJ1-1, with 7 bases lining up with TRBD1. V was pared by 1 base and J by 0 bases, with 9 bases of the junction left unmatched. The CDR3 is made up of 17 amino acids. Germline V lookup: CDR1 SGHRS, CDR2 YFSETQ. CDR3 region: CASSLMWTGGMNTEAFF. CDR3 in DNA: TGCGCCAGCAGCTTGATGTGGACAGGCGGGATGAACACTGAAGCTTTCTTT. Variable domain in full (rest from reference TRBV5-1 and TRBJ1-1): KAGVTQTPRYLIKTRGQQVTLSCSPISGHRSVSWYQQTPGQGLQFLFEYFSETQRNKGNFPGRFSGRQFSNSRSEMNVSTLELGDSALYLCASSLMWTGGMNTEAFFGQGTRLTVV.

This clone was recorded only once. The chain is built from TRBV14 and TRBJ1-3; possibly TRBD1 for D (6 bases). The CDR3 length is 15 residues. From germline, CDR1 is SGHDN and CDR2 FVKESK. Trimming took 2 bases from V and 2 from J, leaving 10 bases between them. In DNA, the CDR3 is TGTGCCAGCAGCCAATTCGGGGGGCCTGGAAACACCATATATTTT. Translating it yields CASSQFGGPGNTIYF.

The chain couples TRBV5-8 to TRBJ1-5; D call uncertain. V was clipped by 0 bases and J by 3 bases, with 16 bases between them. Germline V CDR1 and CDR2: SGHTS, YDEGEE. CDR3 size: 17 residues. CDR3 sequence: CASSLGRKGSNNQPQHF. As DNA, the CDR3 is TGTGCCAGCAGCTTGGGGAGAAAAGGTAGCAACAATCAGCCCCAGCATTTT.

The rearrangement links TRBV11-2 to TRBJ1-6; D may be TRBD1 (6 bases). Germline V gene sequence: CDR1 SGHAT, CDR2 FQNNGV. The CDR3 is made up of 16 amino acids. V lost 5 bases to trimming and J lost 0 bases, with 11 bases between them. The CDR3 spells CASSLTGSSYNSPLHF. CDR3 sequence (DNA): TGTGCCAGCAGCCTTACAGGGAGCTCCTATAATTCACCCCTCCACTTT.

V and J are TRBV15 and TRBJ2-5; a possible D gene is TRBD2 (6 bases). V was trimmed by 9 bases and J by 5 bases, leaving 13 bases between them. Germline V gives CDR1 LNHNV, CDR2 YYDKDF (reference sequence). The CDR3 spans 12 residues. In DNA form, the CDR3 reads TGTGCCACGGGACTTTCGTGGGAGACCCAGTACTTC. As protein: CATGLSWETQYF.

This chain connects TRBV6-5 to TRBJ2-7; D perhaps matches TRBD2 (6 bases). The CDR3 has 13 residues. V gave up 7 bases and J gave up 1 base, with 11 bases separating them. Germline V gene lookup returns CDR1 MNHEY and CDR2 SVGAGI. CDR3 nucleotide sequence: TGTGCCAGCACCCCGGGGAGGTCCTACGAGCAGTACTTC. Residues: CASTPGRSYEQYF.

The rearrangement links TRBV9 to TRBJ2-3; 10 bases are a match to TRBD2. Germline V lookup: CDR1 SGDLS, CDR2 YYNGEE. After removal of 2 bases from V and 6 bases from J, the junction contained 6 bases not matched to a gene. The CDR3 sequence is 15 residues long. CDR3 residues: CASSVAGTSVDTQYF. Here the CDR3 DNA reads TGTGCCAGCAGCGTGGCCGGGACTAGCGTCGATACGCAGTATTTT.

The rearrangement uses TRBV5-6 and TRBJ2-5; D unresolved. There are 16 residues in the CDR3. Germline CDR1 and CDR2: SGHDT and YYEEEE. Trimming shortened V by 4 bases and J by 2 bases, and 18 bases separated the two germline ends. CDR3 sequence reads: CASSLMGLVEQETQYF. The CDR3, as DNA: TGTGCCAGCAGCCTAATGGGTCTAGTGGAACAAGAGACCCAGTACTTC.

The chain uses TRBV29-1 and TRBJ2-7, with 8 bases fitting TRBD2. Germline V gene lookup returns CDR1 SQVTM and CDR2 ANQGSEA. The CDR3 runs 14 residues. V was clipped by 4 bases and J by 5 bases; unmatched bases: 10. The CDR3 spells CSVVSPGGADEQYF. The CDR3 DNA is TGCAGCGTTGTGAGTCCCGGGGGGGCGGACGAGCAGTACTTC.